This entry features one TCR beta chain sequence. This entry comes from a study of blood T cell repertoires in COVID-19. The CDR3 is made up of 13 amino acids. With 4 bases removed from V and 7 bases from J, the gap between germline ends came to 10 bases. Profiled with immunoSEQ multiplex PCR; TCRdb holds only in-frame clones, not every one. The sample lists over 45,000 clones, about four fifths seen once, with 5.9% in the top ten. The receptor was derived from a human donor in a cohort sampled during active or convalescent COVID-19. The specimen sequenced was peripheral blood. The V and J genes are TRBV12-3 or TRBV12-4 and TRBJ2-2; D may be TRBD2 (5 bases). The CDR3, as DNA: TGTGCCAGCAGTTACAGAGGGCACGGGGAGCTGTTTTTT. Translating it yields CASSYRGHGELFF.